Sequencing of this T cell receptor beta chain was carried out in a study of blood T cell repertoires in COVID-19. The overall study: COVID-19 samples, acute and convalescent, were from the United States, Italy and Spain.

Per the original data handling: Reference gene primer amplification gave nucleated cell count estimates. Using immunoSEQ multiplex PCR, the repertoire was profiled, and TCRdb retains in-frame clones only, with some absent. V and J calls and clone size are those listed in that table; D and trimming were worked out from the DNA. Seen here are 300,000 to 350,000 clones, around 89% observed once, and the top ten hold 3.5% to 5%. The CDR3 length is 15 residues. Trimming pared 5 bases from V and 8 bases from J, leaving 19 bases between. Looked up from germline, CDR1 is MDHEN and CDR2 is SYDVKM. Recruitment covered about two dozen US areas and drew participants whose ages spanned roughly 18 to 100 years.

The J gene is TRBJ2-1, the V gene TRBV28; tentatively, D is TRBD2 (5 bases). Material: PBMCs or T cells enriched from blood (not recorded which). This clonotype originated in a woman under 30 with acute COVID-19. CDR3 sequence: CASSPPLWLADEQFF. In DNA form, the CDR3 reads TGTGCCAGCAGTCCCCCACTTTGGCTAGCCGATGAGCAGTTCTTC.